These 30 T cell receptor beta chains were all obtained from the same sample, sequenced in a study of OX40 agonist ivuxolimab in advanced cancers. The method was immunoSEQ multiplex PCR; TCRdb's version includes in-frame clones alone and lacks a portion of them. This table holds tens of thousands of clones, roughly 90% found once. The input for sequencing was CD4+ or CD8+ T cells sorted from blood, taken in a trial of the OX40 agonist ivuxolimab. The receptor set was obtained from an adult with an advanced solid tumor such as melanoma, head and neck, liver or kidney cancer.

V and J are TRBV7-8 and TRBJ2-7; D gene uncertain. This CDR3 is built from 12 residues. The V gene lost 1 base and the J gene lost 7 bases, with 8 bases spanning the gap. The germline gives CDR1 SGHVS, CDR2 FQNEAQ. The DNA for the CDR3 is TGTGCCAGCAGCTTAGACTCGCAAGAGCAGTACTTC. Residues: CASSLDSQEQYF.

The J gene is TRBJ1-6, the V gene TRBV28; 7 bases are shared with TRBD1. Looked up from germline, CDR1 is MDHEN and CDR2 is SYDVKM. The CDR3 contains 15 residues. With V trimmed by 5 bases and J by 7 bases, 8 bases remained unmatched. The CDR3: CASSPPTGKNSPLHF. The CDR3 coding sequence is TGTGCCAGCAGTCCCCCGACAGGGAAAAATTCACCCCTCCACTTT. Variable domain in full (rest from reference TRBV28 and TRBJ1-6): DVKVTQSSRYLVKRTGEKVFLECVQDMDHENMFWYRQDPGLGLRLIYFSYDVKMKEKGDIPEGYSVSREKKERFSLILESASTNQTSMYLCASSPPTGKNSPLHFGNGTRLTVT.

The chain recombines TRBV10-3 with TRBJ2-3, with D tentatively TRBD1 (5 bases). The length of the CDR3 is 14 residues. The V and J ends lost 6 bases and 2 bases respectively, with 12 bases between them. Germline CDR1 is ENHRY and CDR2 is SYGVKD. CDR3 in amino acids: CAIRGAFTTDTQYF. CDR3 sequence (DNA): TGTGCCATCAGAGGGGCGTTCACCACAGATACGCAGTATTTT.

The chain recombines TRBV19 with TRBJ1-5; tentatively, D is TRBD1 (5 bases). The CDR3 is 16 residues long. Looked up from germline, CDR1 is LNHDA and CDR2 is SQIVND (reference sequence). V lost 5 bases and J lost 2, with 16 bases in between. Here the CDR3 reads CASSRPQVTGNQPQHF. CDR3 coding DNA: TGTGCCAGTAGTCGCCCACAGGTGACAGGCAATCAGCCCCAGCATTTT.

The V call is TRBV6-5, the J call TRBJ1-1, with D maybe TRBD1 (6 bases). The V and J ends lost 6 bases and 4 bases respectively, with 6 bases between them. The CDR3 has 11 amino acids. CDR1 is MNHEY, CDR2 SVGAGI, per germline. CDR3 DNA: TGTGCCAGCAGGGGGGCCACTGAAGCTTTCTTT. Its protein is CASRGATEAFF.

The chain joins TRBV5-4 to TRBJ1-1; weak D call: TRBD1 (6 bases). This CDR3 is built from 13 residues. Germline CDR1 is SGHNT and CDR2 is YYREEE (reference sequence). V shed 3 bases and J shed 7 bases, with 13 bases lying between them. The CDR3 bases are TGTGCCAGCAGCTCTGCGGACAGAAATGAAGCTTTCTTT. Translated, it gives CASSSADRNEAFF. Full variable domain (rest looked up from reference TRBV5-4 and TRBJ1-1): ETGVTQSPTHLIKTRGQQVTLRCSSQSGHNTVSWYQQALGQGPQFIFQYYREEENGRGNFPPRFSGLQFPNYSSELNVNALELDDSALYLCASSSADRNEAFFGQGTRLTVV.

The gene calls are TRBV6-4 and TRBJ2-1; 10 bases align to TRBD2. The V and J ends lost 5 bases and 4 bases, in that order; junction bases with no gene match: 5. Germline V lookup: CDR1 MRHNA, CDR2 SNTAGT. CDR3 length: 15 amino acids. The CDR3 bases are TGTGCCAGCAGTTCCGAACTAGCGGGGTACAATGAGCAGTTCTTC. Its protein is CASSSELAGYNEQFF.

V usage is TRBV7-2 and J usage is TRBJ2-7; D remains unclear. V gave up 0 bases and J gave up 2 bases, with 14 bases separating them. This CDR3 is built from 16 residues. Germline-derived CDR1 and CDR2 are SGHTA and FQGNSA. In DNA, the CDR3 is TGTGCCAGCAGCTTAGCGGCGGTAGCCCGAACCTACGAGCAGTACTTC. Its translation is CASSLAAVARTYEQYF.

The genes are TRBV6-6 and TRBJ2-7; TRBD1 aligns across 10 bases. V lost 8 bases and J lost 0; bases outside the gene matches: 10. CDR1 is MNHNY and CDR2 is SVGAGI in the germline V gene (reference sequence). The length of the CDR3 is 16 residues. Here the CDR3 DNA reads TGTGCCAGCGGTGCCGGGACAGGGGACTACTCCTACGAGCAGTACTTC. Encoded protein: CASGAGTGDYSYEQYF.

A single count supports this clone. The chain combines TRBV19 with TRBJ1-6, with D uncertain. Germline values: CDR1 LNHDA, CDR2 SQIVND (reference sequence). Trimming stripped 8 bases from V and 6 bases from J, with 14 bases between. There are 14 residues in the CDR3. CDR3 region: CASQAQPGNSPLHF. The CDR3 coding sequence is TGTGCCAGTCAGGCCCAACCCGGTAATTCACCCCTCCACTTT.

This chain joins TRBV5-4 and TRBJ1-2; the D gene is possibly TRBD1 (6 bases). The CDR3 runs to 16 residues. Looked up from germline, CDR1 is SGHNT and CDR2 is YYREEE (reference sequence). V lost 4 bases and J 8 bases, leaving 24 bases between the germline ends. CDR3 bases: TGTGCCAGCAGCCCCCTAACAGGGAGCGGAGTGGGGGGCTACACCTTC. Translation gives CASSPLTGSGVGGYTF.

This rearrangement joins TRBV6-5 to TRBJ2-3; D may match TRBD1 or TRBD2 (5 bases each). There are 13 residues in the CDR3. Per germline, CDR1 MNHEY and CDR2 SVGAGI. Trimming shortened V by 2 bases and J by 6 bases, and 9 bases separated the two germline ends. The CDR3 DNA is TGTGCCAGCAGTTACCCCGGGGCGGATACGCAGTATTTT. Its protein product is CASSYPGADTQYF.

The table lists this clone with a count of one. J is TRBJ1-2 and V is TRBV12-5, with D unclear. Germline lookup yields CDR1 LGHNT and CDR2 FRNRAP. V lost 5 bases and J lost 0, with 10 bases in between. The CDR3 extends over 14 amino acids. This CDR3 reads CASGTTTANYGYTF. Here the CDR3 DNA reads TGTGCTAGTGGTACAACTACAGCTAACTATGGCTACACCTTC.

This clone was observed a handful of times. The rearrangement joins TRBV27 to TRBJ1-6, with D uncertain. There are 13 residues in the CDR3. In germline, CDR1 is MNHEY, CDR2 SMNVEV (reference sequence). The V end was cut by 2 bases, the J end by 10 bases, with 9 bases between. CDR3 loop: CASSLGVRSPLHF. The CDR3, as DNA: TGTGCCAGCAGTTTAGGGGTAAGGTCACCCCTCCACTTT.

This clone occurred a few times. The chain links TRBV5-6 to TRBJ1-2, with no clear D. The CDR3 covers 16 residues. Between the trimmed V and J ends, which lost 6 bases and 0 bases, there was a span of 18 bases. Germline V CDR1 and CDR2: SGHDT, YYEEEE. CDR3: CASKLTPGRANYGYTF. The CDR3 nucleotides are TGTGCCAGCAAACTAACCCCTGGCAGAGCTAACTATGGCTACACCTTC.

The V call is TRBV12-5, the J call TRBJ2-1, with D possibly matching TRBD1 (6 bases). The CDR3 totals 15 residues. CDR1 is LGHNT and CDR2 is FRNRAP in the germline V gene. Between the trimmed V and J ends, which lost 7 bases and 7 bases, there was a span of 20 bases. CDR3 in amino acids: CASAPRQGRLNEQFF. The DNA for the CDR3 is TGTGCTAGTGCCCCTCGGCAGGGGCGTCTGAATGAGCAGTTCTTC. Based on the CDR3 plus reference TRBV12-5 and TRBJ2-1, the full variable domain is DARVTQTPRHKVTEMGQEVTMRCQPILGHNTVFWYRQTMMQGLELLAYFRNRAPLDDSGMPKDRFSAEMPDATLATLKIQPSEPRDSAVYFCASAPRQGRLNEQFFGPGTRLTVL.

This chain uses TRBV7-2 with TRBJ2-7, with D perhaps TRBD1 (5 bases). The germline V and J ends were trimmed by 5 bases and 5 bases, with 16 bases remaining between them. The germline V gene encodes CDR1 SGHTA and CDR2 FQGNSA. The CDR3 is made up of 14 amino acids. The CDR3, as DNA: TGTGCCAGCAGCAAGGGGCGAGGATTCCACGAGCAGTACTTC. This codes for CASSKGRGFHEQYF.

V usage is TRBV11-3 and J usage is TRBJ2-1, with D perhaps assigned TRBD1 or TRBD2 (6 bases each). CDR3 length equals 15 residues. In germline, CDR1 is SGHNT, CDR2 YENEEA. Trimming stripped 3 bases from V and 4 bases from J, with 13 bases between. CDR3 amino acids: CASSLVGGQYNEQFF. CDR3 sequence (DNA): TGTGCCAGCAGCTTGGTCGGGGGCCAGTACAATGAGCAGTTCTTC. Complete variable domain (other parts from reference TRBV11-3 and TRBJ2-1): EAGVVQSPRYKIIEKKQPVAFWCNPISGHNTLYWYLQNLGQGPELLIRYENEEAVDDSQLPKDRFSAERLKGVDSTLKIQPAELGDSAVYLCASSLVGGQYNEQFFGPGTRLTVL.

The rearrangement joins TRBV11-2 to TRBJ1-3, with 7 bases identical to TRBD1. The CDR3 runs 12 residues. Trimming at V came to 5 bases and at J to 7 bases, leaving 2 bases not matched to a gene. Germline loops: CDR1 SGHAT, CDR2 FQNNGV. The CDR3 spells CASSQQGNTIYF. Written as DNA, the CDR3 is TGTGCCAGCAGCCAACAGGGGAACACCATATATTTT.

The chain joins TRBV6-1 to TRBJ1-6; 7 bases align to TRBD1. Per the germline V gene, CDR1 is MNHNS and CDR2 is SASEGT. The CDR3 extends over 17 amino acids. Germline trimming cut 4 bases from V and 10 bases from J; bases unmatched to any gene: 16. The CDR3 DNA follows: TGTGCCAGCAGTGGATACAGGGGCTCCCGCCTAGACTCACCCCTCCACTTT. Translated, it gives CASSGYRGSRLDSPLHF.

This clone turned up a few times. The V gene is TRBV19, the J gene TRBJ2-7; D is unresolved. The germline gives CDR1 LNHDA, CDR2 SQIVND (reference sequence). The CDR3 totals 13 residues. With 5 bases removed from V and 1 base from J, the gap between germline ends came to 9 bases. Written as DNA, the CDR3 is TGTGCCAGTAGTCCGGACCGATCCTACGAGCAGTACTTC. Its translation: CASSPDRSYEQYF.

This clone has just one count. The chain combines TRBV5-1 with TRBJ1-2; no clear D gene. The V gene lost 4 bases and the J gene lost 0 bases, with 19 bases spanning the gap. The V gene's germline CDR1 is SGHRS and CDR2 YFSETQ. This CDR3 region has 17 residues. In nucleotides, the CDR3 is TGCGCCAGCAGCCTCTCCCCTACATTTCAAGCTAACTATGGCTACACCTTC. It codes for CASSLSPTFQANYGYTF. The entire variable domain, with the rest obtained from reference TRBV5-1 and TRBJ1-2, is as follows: KAGVTQTPRYLIKTRGQQVTLSCSPISGHRSVSWYQQTPGQGLQFLFEYFSETQRNKGNFPGRFSGRQFSNSRSEMNVSTLELGDSALYLCASSLSPTFQANYGYTFGSGTRLTVV.

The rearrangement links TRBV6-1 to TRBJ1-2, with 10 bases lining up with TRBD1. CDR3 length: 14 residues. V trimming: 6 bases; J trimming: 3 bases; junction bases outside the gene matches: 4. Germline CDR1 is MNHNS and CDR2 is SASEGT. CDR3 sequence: CASRPGTGDYGYTF. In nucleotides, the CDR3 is TGTGCCAGCAGGCCCGGGACAGGGGACTATGGCTACACCTTC.

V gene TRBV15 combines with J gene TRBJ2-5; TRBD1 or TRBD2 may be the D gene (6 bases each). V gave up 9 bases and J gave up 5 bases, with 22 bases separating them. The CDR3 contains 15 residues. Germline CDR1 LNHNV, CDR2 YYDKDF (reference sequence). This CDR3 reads CATQGPLARGETQYF. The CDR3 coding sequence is TGTGCCACTCAGGGGCCTCTAGCGCGTGGGGAGACCCAGTACTTC. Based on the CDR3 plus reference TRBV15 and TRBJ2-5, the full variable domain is DAMVIQNPRYQVTQFGKPVTLSCSQTLNHNVMYWYQQKSSQAPKLLFHYYDKDFNNEADTPDNFQSRRPNTSFCFLDIRSPGLGDTAMYLCATQGPLARGETQYFGPGTRLLVL.

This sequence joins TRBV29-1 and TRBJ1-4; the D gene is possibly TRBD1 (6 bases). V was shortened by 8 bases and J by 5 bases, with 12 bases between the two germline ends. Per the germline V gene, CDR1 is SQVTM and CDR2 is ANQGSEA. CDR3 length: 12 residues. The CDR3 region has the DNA TGCAGCTCCCGGGACACCAATGAAAAACTGTTTTTT. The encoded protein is CSSRDTNEKLFF. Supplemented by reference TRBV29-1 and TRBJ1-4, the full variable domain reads SAVISQKPSRDICQRGTSLTIQCQVDSQVTMMFWYRQQPGQSLTLIATANQGSEATYESGFVIDKFPISRPNLTFSTLTVSNMSPEDSSIYLCSSRDTNEKLFFGSGTQLSVL.

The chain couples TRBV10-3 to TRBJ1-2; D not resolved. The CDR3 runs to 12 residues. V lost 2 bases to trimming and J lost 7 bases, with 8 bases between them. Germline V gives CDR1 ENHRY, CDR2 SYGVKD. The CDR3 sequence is CAISETIAGYTF. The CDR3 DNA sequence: TGTGCCATCAGTGAGACGATAGCTGGCTACACCTTC.

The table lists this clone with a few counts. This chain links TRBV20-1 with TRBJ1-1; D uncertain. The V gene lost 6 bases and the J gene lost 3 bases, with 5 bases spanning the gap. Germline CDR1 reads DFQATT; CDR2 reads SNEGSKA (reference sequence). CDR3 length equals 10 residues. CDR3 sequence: CSALHTEAFF. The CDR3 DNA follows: TGCAGTGCCTTACACACTGAAGCTTTCTTT.

The CDR3 here is CASSQDPGTNYGYTF. The CDR3 bases are TGCGCCAGCAGCCAAGACCCAGGGACCAACTATGGCTACACCTTC. This sequence joins TRBV4-1 and TRBJ1-2; D is possibly TRBD1 (5 bases). Germline V gene data show CDR1 as MGHRA and CDR2 as YSYEKL. This CDR3 is built from 15 residues. V shed 0 bases and J shed 2 bases, with 10 bases lying between them.

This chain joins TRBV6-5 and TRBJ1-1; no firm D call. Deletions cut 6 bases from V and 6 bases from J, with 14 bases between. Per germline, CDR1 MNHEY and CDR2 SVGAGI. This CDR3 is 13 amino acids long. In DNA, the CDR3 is TGTGCCAGCAGAAAGACGAACAACGCTGAAGCTTTCTTT. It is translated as CASRKTNNAEAFF.

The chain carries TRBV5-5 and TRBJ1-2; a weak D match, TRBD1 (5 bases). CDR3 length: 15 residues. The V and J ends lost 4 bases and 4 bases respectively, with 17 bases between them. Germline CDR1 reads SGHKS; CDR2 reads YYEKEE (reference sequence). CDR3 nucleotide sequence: TGTGCCAGCAGCCCTCGGGACGGTCGAAGCTATGGCTACACCTTC. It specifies CASSPRDGRSYGYTF.